This T cell receptor beta chain came from a study of shared clonotypes between healthy human individuals. Overall study context: Per donor, CD8 memory used one plate, CD8 naive used two, CD4 memory used three and CD4 naive used three. Findings and caveats of the study: The expectation was that sequencing depth would affect clonotype sharing among donors.

Template for every sorted-subset replicate PCR totaled roughly 200 ng DNA, tens of thousands of T cell genomes. The repertoire was sequenced with immunoSEQ multiplex PCR; TCRdb's copy has only in-frame clones and lacks some. The table lists just over 2,000,000 clones, over 85% of them singletons. This clone showed up just once. Its target is not known. The CDR3 sequence is 16 residues long. Germline V gene lookup returns CDR1 SGHVS and CDR2 FNYEAQ. J was trimmed by 5 bases and V by 5 bases; bases with no gene match: 7. This clonotype was obtained from a man aged 18 to 35 in good health. This sequence joins TRBV7-6 and TRBJ2-3, with TRBD2 identical over 13 bases. Input material: naive CD4+ T cells sorted from blood. Specified subset: CD45RA+ positively selected. CDR3 sequence: CASSTGLAGVVDTQYF. The CDR3 DNA sequence: TGTGCCAGCAGCACTGGACTAGCGGGAGTCGTAGATACGCAGTATTTT.